The 32 T cell receptor beta chains reported below all come from one sample, sequenced in a study of T cell changes during pregnancy in multiple sclerosis. TCRdb keeps only in-frame clones here, not all; method: immunoSEQ multiplex PCR. Among about 53,000 clones, 80% to 95% were seen once, and the ten largest hold 0.5%. Specimen: CD4+ T cells from peripheral blood mononuclear cells, collected in the third trimester of pregnancy. The receptors were sampled from a female donor with multiple sclerosis, enrolled in a pregnancy study.

The gene calls are TRBV7-9 and TRBJ2-3; 7 bases match TRBD1. V lost 5 bases to trimming and J lost 1 base; unmatched junction nucleotides: 3. The CDR3 contains 14 residues. Germline CDR1 SEHNR, CDR2 FQNEAQ (reference sequence). The CDR3 protein is CASSRDSRTDTQYF. The CDR3 region has the DNA TGTGCCAGCAGCCGGGACAGCCGCACAGATACGCAGTATTTT. Complete variable domain (other parts from reference TRBV7-9 and TRBJ2-3): DTGVSQNPRHKITKRGQNVTFRCDPISEHNRLYWYRQTLGQGPEFLTYFQNEAQLEKSRLLSDRFSAERPKGSFSTLEIQRTEQGDSAMYLCASSRDSRTDTQYFGPGTRLTVL.

This sequence joins TRBV9 and TRBJ2-7; 10 bases fit TRBD1. The CDR3 has 14 residues. The V and J ends lost 4 bases and 3 bases, in that order; junction bases with no gene match: 4. CDR1 and CDR2 (germline): SGDLS, YYNGEE. CDR3: CASSTGQGGYEQYF. The CDR3 DNA is TGTGCCAGCAGCACCGGACAGGGGGGCTACGAGCAGTACTTC. Using reference TRBV9 and TRBJ2-7 for the parts outside the CDR3, the full variable domain is DSGVTQTPKHLITATGQRVTLRCSPRSGDLSVYWYQQSLDQGLQFLIQYYNGEERAKGNILERFSAQQFPDLHSELNLSSLELGDSALYFCASSTGQGGYEQYFGPGTRLTVT.

In this sample, this clone turned up once. V usage is TRBV5-4 and J usage is TRBJ2-1; TRBD2 aligns across 9 bases. V trimming: 1 base; J trimming: 5 bases; junction bases outside the gene matches: 4. The length of the CDR3 is 15 residues. Germline V lookup: CDR1 SGHNT, CDR2 YYREEE (reference sequence). The CDR3, as DNA: TGTGCCAGCAGCTTGACGACTAGCGGCCACAATGAGCAGTTCTTC. It encodes CASSLTTSGHNEQFF.

The V gene is TRBV15, the J gene TRBJ1-6, with D perhaps matching TRBD1 (5 bases). This CDR3 has 19 amino acids. Per germline, CDR1 LNHNV and CDR2 YYDKDF (reference sequence). V gave up 1 base and J gave up 0 bases, with 16 bases separating them. This CDR3 reads CATSRARGRQGSYNSPLHF. Here the CDR3 DNA reads TGTGCCACCAGCAGAGCCCGAGGGAGGCAGGGCTCCTATAATTCACCCCTCCACTTT.

The CDR3: CASSYDRVGGNTIYF. The CDR3 nucleotides read TGTGCCAGCAGTTACGATCGAGTCGGGGGGAACACCATATATTTT. This sequence joins TRBV6-5 and TRBJ1-3; tentative D call: TRBD1 (5 bases). V was shortened by 2 bases and J by 7 bases, with 15 bases between the two germline ends. CDR3 size: 15 residues. The germline V gene has CDR1 MNHEY and CDR2 SVGAGI.

Here the CDR3 reads CATSRDQIEKLFF. The DNA for the CDR3 is TGTGCCACCAGCAGAGACCAGATTGAAAAACTGTTTTTT. V is TRBV15 and J is TRBJ1-4; D gene unclear. The V end lost 0 bases, the J end lost 7 bases, and 6 bases lay between the germline ends. CDR3 size: 13 residues. Germline V gene data show CDR1 as LNHNV and CDR2 as YYDKDF (reference sequence). Drawing the rest from reference TRBV15 and TRBJ1-4, the complete variable domain is DAMVIQNPRYQVTQFGKPVTLSCSQTLNHNVMYWYQQKSSQAPKLLFHYYDKDFNNEADTPDNFQSRRPNTSFCFLDIRSPGLGDTAMYLCATSRDQIEKLFFGSGTQLSVL.

The chain has TRBV7-9 and TRBJ2-5; perhaps TRBD2 as D (5 bases). Germline values: CDR1 SEHNR, CDR2 FQNEAQ (reference sequence). This CDR3 region has 12 residues. V lost 5 bases to trimming and J lost 3 bases, with 7 bases between them. DNA for the CDR3: TGTGCCAGCAGCGGGAGAAAAGAGACCCAGTACTTC. Translated: CASSGRKETQYF. Variable domain in full (rest from reference TRBV7-9 and TRBJ2-5): DTGVSQNPRHKITKRGQNVTFRCDPISEHNRLYWYRQTLGQGPEFLTYFQNEAQLEKSRLLSDRFSAERPKGSFSTLEIQRTEQGDSAMYLCASSGRKETQYFGPGTRLLVL.

This rearrangement joins TRBV5-1 to TRBJ1-6, with D unresolved. CDR1 and CDR2 from the germline V gene are SGHRS and YFSETQ. The length of the CDR3 is 16 residues. Trimming cost V 1 base and J 7 bases, with 15 bases left between them. The CDR3 region is CASSLLIGSGNSPLHF. The CDR3 DNA follows: TGCGCCAGCAGCTTGCTGATCGGATCGGGAAATTCACCCCTCCACTTT.

V is TRBV19 and J is TRBJ1-2, with a weak D call TRBD1 (6 bases). Looked up from germline, CDR1 is LNHDA and CDR2 is SQIVND (reference sequence). The CDR3 consists of 14 residues. Trimming pared 8 bases from V and 6 bases from J, leaving 19 bases between. The CDR3 here is CASRPGQGINGYTF. In DNA form, the CDR3 reads TGTGCCAGTCGACCGGGGCAGGGGATCAATGGCTACACCTTC.

The chain couples TRBV4-2 to TRBJ2-3; 16 nucleotides line up with TRBD2. This CDR3 spans 19 amino acids. V shed 1 base, J shed 1 base, and the junction held 5 bases outside the gene matches. Germline V lookup: CDR1 LGHNA, CDR2 YNFKEQ. The CDR3 DNA reads TGTGCCAGCAGCCAAGCGGGACTAGCGGGGGGGCGGGGCACAGATACGCAGTATTTT. Encoded protein: CASSQAGLAGGRGTDTQYF.

The CDR3 DNA reads TGTGCCAGCAGCCCTCCCGGGGGACAGGGGATTGGCTACACCTTC. This sequence encodes CASSPPGGQGIGYTF. The V call is TRBV5-8, the J call TRBJ1-2, with 10 bases that match TRBD1. Trimming cost V 4 bases and J 7 bases; bases outside gene matches: 10. The germline CDR1 and CDR2 sequences are SGHTS and YDEGEE. This CDR3 is 15 amino acids long.

This chain connects TRBV7-9 to TRBJ2-1; 9 nucleotides agree with TRBD2. Germline V gives CDR1 SEHNR, CDR2 FQNEAQ (reference sequence). The length of the CDR3 is 17 residues. V gave up 0 bases and J gave up 10 bases; unmatched junction bases: 13. CDR3 DNA sequence: TGTGCCAGCAGCTTAGCGCTGGGGGTAGCGGGGGCGGGAGAGCAGTTCTTC. It translates to CASSLALGVAGAGEQFF.

This rearrangement joins TRBV14 to TRBJ2-3, with no clear D. From germline, CDR1 is SGHDN and CDR2 FVKESK. Trimming took off 3 bases at V and 4 bases at J, with 8 bases between the two ends. CDR3 length: 13 amino acids. The CDR3 DNA sequence: TGTGCCAGCAGCCACTTTTTAGCAGATACGCAGTATTTT. Its translation is CASSHFLADTQYF.

The rearrangement joins TRBV27 to TRBJ2-3; 12 bases agree with TRBD2. The germline gives CDR1 MNHEY, CDR2 SMNVEV (reference sequence). There are 16 residues in the CDR3. Trimming removed 4 bases from V and 3 bases from J; junction bases left unmatched: 5. CDR3 nucleotides: TGTGCCAGCAGTTCCCTAGCGGGGGGGCGGACAGATACGCAGTATTTT. It yields the protein CASSSLAGGRTDTQYF.

This clone was seen a few times. The gene calls are TRBV7-9 and TRBJ2-7; 9 nucleotides agree with TRBD1. Germline lookup yields CDR1 SEHNR and CDR2 FQNEAQ (reference sequence). The CDR3 is 14 amino acids. The ends lost 5 bases at V and 4 bases at J; junction bases unmatched: 6. The CDR3 DNA is TGTGCCAGCAGCGTAACAGGGGGCGGTTACGAGCAGTACTTC. Its protein product is CASSVTGGGYEQYF.

The genes are TRBV6-1 and TRBJ1-1; TRBD1 matches at 10 bases. V shed 5 bases and J 3 bases; nucleotides not matched to a gene: 3. CDR1 and CDR2 from the germline V gene are MNHNS and SASEGT. CDR3 length equals 14 residues. The CDR3 spells CASSRTGGYTEAFF. Written as DNA, the CDR3 is TGTGCCAGCAGTAGGACAGGGGGATACACTGAAGCTTTCTTT.

The count of this clone is one. The chain carries TRBV27 and TRBJ1-1, with no clear D. V lost 7 bases to trimming and J lost 5 bases, with 14 bases between them. The CDR3 spans 13 residues. Looked up from germline, CDR1 is MNHEY and CDR2 is SMNVEV (reference sequence). This CDR3 is CASNTLTGTEAFF. The CDR3 DNA reads as TGTGCCAGCAATACCCTCACCGGGACTGAAGCTTTCTTT.

As to this clone: Mismatch with germline at one junction end may stem from a read error. The CDR3 spells CASSSLAGGYSEQFF. As DNA, the CDR3 is TGTGCCAGCAGCTCACTAGCGGGGGGGTACAGTGAGCAGTTCTTC. The chain carries TRBV7-3 and TRBJ2-1, with TRBD2 matching over 13 bases. The CDR3 totals 15 residues. Germline V gives CDR1 SGHTA, CDR2 FQGTGA.

This clone was observed a single time. This chain links TRBV5-6 with TRBJ1-1, with TRBD1 matching 12 bases. The CDR3 runs 14 residues. Germline CDR1 SGHDT, CDR2 YYEEEE. With 7 bases clipped from V and 5 bases from J, the junction kept 6 bases outside the gene matches. In DNA, the CDR3 is TGTGCCAGCGGGGACAGGGGGCGATGGACTGAAGCTTTCTTT. Amino acid sequence: CASGDRGRWTEAFF.

This chain connects TRBV14 to TRBJ2-3; 12 bases agree with TRBD2. The V gene end was trimmed by 7 bases and the J gene end by 2 bases; junction bases not matched to a gene: 19. Germline CDR1 SGHDN, CDR2 FVKESK. This CDR3 spans 20 amino acids. As DNA, the CDR3 is TGTGCCAGCAAGCCAAGTTCTCCCCGACTAGCGGGGGCCATCACAGATACGCAGTATTTT. It encodes CASKPSSPRLAGAITDTQYF.

The chain is built from TRBV5-1 and TRBJ2-5; perhaps TRBD2 as D (6 bases). Deletions cut 4 bases from V and 1 base from J, with 14 bases between. From germline, CDR1 is SGHRS and CDR2 YFSETQ. CDR3 size: 15 residues. DNA for the CDR3: TGCGCCAGCAGCGGAGGCGCGGGATCCCAAGAGACCCAGTACTTC. Translating it yields CASSGGAGSQETQYF.

The chain has TRBV5-1 and TRBJ2-1; D might be TRBD2 (5 bases). Germline V CDR1 and CDR2: SGHRS, YFSETQ. The CDR3 consists of 17 residues. With 4 bases removed from V and 5 bases from J, the gap between germline ends came to 22 bases. Written as DNA, the CDR3 is TGCGCCAGCAGCCCCCGGATAGATGAGGGCCCGAACAATGAGCAGTTCTTC. Its translation: CASSPRIDEGPNNEQFF. Drawing the rest from reference TRBV5-1 and TRBJ2-1, the complete variable domain is KAGVTQTPRYLIKTRGQQVTLSCSPISGHRSVSWYQQTPGQGLQFLFEYFSETQRNKGNFPGRFSGRQFSNSRSEMNVSTLELGDSALYLCASSPRIDEGPNNEQFFGPGTRLTVL.

The CDR3 sequence: CASSRPGPKGGEQFF. The CDR3 bases are TGTGCCAGCAGCCGGCCGGGCCCTAAAGGGGGTGAGCAGTTCTTC. The V call is TRBV7-2, the J call TRBJ2-1; a possible D gene is TRBD1 (6 bases). The CDR3 extends over 15 amino acids. V was trimmed by 5 bases and J by 9 bases, leaving 20 bases between them. Germline V gives CDR1 SGHTA, CDR2 FQGNSA.

The chain has TRBV19 and TRBJ2-3, with 10 positions matching TRBD1. The germline gives CDR1 LNHDA, CDR2 SQIVND (reference sequence). V dropped 4 bases and J dropped 5; count of bases not matched to a gene: 6. This CDR3 has 15 amino acids. The CDR3 loop reads CASSRRTGGIDTQYF. Written as DNA, the CDR3 is TGTGCCAGTAGTAGGAGGACAGGGGGGATAGATACGCAGTATTTT.

The gene calls are TRBV7-9 and TRBJ1-2, with 9 nucleotides matching TRBD1. CDR1 and CDR2 from the germline V gene are SEHNR and FQNEAQ (reference sequence). The CDR3 is 14 amino acids. With V trimmed by 4 bases and J by 5 bases, 5 bases remained unmatched. The CDR3 reads CASSYRDREYGYTF. The CDR3 coding sequence is TGTGCCAGCAGCTATCGGGACAGGGAATATGGCTACACCTTC.

This clone was found once. CDR3 protein: CASSFGTGDTGELFF. DNA for the CDR3: TGTGCCAGCAGCTTTGGGACAGGGGACACCGGGGAGCTGTTTTTT. This chain links TRBV7-3 with TRBJ2-2; 10 bases match TRBD1. The V gene's germline CDR1 is SGHTA and CDR2 FQGTGA. CDR3 size: 15 residues. V trimming: 3 bases; J trimming: 3 bases; junction bases outside the gene matches: 1.

The chain carries TRBV9 and TRBJ2-7; 7 nucleotides agree with TRBD2. Germline-derived CDR1 and CDR2 are SGDLS and YYNGEE. V shed 4 bases and J 2 bases; nucleotides not matched to a gene: 9. This CDR3 spans 15 amino acids. CDR3 sequence (DNA): TGTGCCAGCAGCCCTGGGGAGGGGTCAACCTACGAGCAGTACTTC. Encoded protein: CASSPGEGSTYEQYF.

The chain couples TRBV10-3 to TRBJ2-3, with D possibly matching TRBD1 (5 bases). V was trimmed by 11 bases and J by 5 bases, leaving 17 bases between them. This CDR3 has 13 residues. The germline V gene encodes CDR1 ENHRY and CDR2 SYGVKD. The CDR3 region has the DNA TGTGCCCACCGGTGGCAGGGTGGAGATACGCAGTATTTT. This sequence encodes CAHRWQGGDTQYF.

The chain couples TRBV10-1 to TRBJ2-5; D may be TRBD1 (5 bases). This CDR3 region has 11 residues. V was cut by 1 base and J by 8 bases, with 5 bases left in between. From germline, CDR1 is WNHNN and CDR2 SYGVQD (reference sequence). DNA for the CDR3: TGCGCCAGCAGTGAGTGGGGCACCCAGTACTTC. This gives the protein CASSEWGTQYF.

This clone has just a few counts. The V call is TRBV6-5, the J call TRBJ1-6, with TRBD1 matching 7 bases. V lost 2 bases and J lost 6; bases outside the gene matches: 4. Germline values: CDR1 MNHEY, CDR2 SVGAGI. The CDR3 is 15 amino acids. CDR3 loop: CASSYGQGGNSPLHF. The CDR3 DNA is TGTGCCAGCAGTTACGGGCAGGGGGGTAATTCACCCCTCCACTTT.

This clone was seen just once. The V gene is TRBV5-6, the J gene TRBJ2-3; D is perhaps TRBD1 (6 bases). CDR1 is SGHDT and CDR2 is YYEEEE in the germline V gene. The CDR3 contains 15 residues. Trimming pared 5 bases from V and 4 bases from J, leaving 17 bases between. The CDR3 protein is CASSILTGLSDTQYF. Here the CDR3 DNA reads TGTGCCAGCAGTATCCTCACAGGGTTGTCAGATACGCAGTATTTT.

The V and J genes are TRBV6-6 and TRBJ1-5, with a weak D call TRBD1 (6 bases). Germline values: CDR1 MNHNY, CDR2 SVGAGI (reference sequence). The length of the CDR3 is 16 residues. Trimming removed 6 bases from V and 1 base from J, with 16 bases in between. CDR3 loop: CASSLVGDISNQPQHF. CDR3 nucleotide sequence: TGTGCCAGCAGCCTTGTTGGGGACATAAGCAATCAGCCCCAGCATTTT.